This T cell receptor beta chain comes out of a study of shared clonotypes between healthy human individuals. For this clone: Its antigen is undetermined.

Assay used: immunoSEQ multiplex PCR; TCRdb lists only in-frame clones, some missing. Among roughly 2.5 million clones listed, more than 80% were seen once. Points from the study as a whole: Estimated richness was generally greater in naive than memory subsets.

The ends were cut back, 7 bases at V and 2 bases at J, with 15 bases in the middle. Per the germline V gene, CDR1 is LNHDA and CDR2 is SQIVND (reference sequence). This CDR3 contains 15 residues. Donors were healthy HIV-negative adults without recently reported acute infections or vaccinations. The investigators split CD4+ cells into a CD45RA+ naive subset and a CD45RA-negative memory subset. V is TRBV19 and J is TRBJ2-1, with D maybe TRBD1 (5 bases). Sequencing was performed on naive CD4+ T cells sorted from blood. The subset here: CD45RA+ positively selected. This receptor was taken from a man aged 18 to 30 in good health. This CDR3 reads CASNPQGRPYNEQFF. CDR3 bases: TGTGCCAGTAATCCCCAGGGAAGACCCTACAATGAGCAGTTCTTC.